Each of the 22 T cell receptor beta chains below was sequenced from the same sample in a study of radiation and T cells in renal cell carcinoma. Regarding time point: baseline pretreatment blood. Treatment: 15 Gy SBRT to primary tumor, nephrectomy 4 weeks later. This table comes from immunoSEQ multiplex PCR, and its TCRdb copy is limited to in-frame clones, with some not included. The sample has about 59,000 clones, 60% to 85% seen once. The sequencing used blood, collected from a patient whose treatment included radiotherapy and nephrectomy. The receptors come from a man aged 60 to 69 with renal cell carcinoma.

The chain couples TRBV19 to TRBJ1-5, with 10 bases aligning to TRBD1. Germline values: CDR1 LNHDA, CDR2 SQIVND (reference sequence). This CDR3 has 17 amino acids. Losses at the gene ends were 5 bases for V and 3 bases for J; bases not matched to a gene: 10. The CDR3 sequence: CASSGPGQGIPNQPQHF. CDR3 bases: TGTGCCAGTAGTGGGCCGGGACAGGGGATCCCCAATCAGCCCCAGCATTTT.

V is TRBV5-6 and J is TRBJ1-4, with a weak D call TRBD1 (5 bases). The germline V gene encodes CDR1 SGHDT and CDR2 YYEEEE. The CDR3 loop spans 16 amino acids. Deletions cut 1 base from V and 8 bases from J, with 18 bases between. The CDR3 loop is CASSLYLGQGREKLFF. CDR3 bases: TGTGCCAGCAGCTTGTATTTAGGGCAGGGACGGGAAAAACTGTTTTTT. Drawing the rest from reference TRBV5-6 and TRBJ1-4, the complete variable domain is DAGVTQSPTHLIKTRGQQVTLRCSPKSGHDTVSWYQQALGQGPQFIFQYYEEEERQRGNFPDRFSGHQFPNYSSELNVNALLLGDSALYLCASSLYLGQGREKLFFGSGTQLSVL.

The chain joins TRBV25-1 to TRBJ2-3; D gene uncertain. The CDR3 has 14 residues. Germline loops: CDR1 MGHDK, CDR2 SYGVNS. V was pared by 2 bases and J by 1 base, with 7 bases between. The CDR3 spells CASSEVGGTDTQYF. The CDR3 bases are TGTGCCAGCAGTGAAGTCGGAGGCACAGATACGCAGTATTTT.

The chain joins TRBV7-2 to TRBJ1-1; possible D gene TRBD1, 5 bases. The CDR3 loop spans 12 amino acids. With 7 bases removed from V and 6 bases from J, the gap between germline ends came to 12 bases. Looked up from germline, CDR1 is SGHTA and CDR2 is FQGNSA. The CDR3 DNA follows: TGTGCCAGCACAGGCAGGGCCGCTGAAGCTTTCTTT. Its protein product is CASTGRAAEAFF.

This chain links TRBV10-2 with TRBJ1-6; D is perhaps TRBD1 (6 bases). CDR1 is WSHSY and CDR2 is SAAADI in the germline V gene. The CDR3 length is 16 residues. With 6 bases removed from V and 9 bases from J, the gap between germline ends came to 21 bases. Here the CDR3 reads CASSPTLQGVASPLHF. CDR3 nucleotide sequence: TGCGCCAGCAGCCCTACCCTACAGGGAGTAGCTTCACCCCTCCACTTT.

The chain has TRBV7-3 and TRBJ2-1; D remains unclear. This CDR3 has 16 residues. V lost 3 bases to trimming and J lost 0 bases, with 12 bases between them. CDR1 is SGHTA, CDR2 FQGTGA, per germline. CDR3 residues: CASSFSGATSYNEQFF. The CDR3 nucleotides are TGTGCCAGCAGCTTTTCCGGAGCGACCTCCTACAATGAGCAGTTCTTC.

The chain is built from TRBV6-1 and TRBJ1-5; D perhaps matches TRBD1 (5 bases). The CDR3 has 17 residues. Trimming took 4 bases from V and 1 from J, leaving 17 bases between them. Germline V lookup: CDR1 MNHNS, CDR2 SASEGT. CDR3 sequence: CASSASRGGISNQPQHF. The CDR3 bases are TGTGCCAGCAGTGCCAGTCGGGGGGGAATCAGCAATCAGCCCCAGCATTTT.

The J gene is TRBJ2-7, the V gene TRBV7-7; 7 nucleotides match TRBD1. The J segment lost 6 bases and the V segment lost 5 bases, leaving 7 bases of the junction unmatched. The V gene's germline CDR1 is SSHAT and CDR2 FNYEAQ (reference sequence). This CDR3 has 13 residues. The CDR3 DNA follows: TGTGCCAGCAGCCCCTTGACAGGGTTCGAGCAGTACTTC. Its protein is CASSPLTGFEQYF.

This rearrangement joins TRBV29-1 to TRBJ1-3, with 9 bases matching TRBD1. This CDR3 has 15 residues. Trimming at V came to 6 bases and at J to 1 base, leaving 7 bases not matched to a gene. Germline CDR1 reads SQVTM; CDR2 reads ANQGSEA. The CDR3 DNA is TGCAGCGTCTTAACAGGGGGCGCGTCTGGAAACACCATATATTTT. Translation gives CSVLTGGASGNTIYF. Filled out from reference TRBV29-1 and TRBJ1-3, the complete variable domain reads SAVISQKPSRDICQRGTSLTIQCQVDSQVTMMFWYRQQPGQSLTLIATANQGSEATYESGFVIDKFPISRPNLTFSTLTVSNMSPEDSSIYLCSVLTGGASGNTIYFGEGSWLTVV.

CDR3 sequence (DNA): TGTGCCAGTAGTATGCCGGGGGCACCCCTCCACTTT. It is translated as CASSMPGAPLHF. The chain is built from TRBV19 and TRBJ1-6; TRBD1 is a possible D gene (5 bases). Trimming pared 3 bases from V and 11 bases from J, leaving 8 bases between. The CDR3 consists of 12 residues. The germline V gene encodes CDR1 LNHDA and CDR2 SQIVND (reference sequence).

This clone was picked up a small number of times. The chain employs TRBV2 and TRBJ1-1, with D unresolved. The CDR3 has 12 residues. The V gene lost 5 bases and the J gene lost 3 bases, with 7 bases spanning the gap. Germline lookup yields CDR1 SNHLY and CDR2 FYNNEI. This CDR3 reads CASSTSYTEAFF. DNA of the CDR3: TGTGCCAGCAGTACGAGTTACACTGAAGCTTTCTTT.

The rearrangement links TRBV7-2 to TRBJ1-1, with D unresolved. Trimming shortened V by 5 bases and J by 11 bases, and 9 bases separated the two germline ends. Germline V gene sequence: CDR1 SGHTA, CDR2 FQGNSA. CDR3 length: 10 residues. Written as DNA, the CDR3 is TGTGCCAGCAGCCCATCAGAGGCTTTCTTT. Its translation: CASSPSEAFF.

The DNA of the CDR3 is TGTGCCAGCAGCTTAGGACTAGCGGGACCCCGGCAAGAGACCCAGTACTTC. It encodes CASSLGLAGPRQETQYF. The gene calls are TRBV11-3 and TRBJ2-5; 11 bases are a match to TRBD2. The V gene end was trimmed by 1 base and the J gene end by 2 bases; junction bases not matched to a gene: 6. CDR1 is SGHNT and CDR2 is YENEEA in the germline V gene. The CDR3 is 17 amino acids.

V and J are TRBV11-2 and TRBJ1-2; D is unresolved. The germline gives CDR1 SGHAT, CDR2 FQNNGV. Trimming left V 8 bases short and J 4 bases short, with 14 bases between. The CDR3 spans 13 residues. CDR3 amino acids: CASADRGPYGYTF. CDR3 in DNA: TGTGCCAGCGCTGATCGGGGTCCCTATGGCTACACCTTC.

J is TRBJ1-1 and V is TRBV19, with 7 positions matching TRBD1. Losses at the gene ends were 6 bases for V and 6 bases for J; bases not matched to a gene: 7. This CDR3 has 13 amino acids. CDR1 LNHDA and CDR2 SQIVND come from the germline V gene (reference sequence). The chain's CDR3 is CASSLRQGAEAFF. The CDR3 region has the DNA TGTGCCAGTAGCCTTAGACAGGGCGCTGAAGCTTTCTTT.

This CDR3 reads CASRQTSGSANTQYF. CDR3 bases: TGTGCCAGTAGACAGACTAGCGGGAGTGCGAATACGCAGTATTTT. The chain combines TRBV19 with TRBJ2-3; 12 positions match TRBD2. This CDR3 region has 15 residues. From germline, CDR1 is LNHDA and CDR2 SQIVND (reference sequence). After removal of 6 bases from V and 7 bases from J, the junction contained 8 bases not matched to a gene.

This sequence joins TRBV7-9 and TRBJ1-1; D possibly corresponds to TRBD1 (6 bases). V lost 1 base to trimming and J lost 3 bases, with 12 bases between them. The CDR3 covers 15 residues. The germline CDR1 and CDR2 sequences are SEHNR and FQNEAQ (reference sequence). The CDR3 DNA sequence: TGTGCCAGCAGCTTAGACGGCAGGGGCGACACTGAAGCTTTCTTT. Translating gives CASSLDGRGDTEAFF.

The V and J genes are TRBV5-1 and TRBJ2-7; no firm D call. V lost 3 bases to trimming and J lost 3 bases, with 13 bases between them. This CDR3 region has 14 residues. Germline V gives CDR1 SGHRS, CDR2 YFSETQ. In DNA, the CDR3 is TGCGCCAGCAGCTATCAGACGGACGACTACGAGCAGTACTTC. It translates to CASSYQTDDYEQYF.

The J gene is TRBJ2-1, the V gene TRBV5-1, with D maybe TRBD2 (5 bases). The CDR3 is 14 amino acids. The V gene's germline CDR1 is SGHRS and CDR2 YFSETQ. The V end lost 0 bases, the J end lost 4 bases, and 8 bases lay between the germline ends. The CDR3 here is CASSLGGPYNEQFF. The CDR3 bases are TGCGCCAGCAGCTTGGGAGGGCCTTACAATGAGCAGTTCTTC.

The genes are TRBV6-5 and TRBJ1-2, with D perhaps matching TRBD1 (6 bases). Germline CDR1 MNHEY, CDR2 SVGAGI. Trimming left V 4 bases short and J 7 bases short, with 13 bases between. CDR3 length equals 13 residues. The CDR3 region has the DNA TGTGCCAGCAGTTCCCTCGGGGGGCTTGGCTACACCTTC. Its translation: CASSSLGGLGYTF.

The CDR3: CASSPTGVGEQYV. The DNA of the CDR3 is TGTGCCAGCAGCCCAACAGGGGTCGGCGAGCAGTACGTC. The chain combines TRBV7-2 with TRBJ2-7; 7 bases are shared with TRBD1. The germline CDR1 and CDR2 sequences are SGHTA and FQGNSA. This CDR3 comprises 13 residues. V lost 5 bases to trimming and J lost 6 bases; unmatched junction nucleotides: 7.

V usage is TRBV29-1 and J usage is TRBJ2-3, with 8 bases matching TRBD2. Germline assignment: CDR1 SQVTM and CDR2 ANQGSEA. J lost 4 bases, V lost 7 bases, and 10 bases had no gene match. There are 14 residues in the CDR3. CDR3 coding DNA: TGCAGCGGGTCAAAGCGGGGGTTCGCAGATACGCAGTATTTT. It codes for CSGSKRGFADTQYF.